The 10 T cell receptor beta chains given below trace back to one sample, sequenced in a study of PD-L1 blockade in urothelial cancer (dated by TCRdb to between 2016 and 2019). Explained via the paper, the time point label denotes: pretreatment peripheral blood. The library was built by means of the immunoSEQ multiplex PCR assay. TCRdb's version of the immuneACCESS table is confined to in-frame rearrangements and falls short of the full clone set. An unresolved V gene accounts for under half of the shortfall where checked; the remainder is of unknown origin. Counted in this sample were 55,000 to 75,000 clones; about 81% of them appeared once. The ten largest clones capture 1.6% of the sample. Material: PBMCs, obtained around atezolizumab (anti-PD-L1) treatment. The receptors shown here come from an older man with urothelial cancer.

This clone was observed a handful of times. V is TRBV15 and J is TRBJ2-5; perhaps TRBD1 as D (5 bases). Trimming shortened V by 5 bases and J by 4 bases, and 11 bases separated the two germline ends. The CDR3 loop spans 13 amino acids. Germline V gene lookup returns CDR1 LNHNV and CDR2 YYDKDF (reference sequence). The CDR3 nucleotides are TGTGCCACCAGCGCGCAGGGAAGAGAGACCCAGTACTTC. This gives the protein CATSAQGRETQYF.

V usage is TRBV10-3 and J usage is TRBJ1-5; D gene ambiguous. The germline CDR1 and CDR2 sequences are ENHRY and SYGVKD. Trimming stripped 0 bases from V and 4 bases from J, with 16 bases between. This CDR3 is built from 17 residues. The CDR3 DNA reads TGTGCCATCAGTGAGTCGATGGGGAGCCCGGGAAATCAGCCCCAGCATTTT. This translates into CAISESMGSPGNQPQHF.

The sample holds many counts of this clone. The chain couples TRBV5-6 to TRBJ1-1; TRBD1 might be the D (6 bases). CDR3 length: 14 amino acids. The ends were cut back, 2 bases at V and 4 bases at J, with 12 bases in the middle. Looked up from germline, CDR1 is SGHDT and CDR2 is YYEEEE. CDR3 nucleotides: TGTGCCAGCAGCTTTCAGGGGATTAGCACTGAAGCTTTCTTT. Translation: CASSFQGISTEAFF.

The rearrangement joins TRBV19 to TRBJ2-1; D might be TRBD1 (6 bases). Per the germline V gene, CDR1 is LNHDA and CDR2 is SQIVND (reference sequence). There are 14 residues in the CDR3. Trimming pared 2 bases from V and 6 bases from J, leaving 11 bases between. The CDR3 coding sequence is TGTGCCAGTAGTATAAGGGGGACACTCAATGAGCAGTTCTTC. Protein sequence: CASSIRGTLNEQFF. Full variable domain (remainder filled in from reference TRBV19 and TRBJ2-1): DGGITQSPKYLFRKEGQNVTLSCEQNLNHDAMYWYRQDPGQGLRLIYYSQIVNDFQKGDIAEGYSVSREKKESFPLTVTSAQKNPTAFYLCASSIRGTLNEQFFGPGTRLTVL.

Here the CDR3 reads CASRGGSSGRLDAQYF. The CDR3 DNA follows: TGTGCCAGCAGAGGTGGTTCTAGCGGGAGGCTCGATGCGCAGTATTTT. J is TRBJ2-3 and V is TRBV28; TRBD2 matches 11 bases. The V segment lost 6 bases and the J segment 10 bases; nucleotides outside the gene matches: 15. Germline CDR1 is MDHEN and CDR2 is SYDVKM. The CDR3 is 16 amino acids.

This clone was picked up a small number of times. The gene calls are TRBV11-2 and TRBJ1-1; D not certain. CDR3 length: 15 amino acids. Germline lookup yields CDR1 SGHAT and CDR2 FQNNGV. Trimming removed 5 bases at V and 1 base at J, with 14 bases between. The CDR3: CASSPRGGWNTEAFF. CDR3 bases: TGTGCCAGCAGCCCCCGAGGAGGATGGAACACTGAAGCTTTCTTT.

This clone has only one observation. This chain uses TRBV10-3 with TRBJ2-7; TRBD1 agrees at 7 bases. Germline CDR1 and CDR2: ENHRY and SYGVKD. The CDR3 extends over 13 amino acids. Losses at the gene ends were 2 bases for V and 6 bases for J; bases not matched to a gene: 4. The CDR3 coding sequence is TGTGCCATCAGTGAGCAAGGGGGCTCCGAGCAGTACTTC. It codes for CAISEQGGSEQYF.

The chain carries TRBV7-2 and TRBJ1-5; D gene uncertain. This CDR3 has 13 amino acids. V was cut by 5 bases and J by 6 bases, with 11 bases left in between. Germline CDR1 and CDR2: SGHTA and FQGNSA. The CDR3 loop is CASSLTTLQPQHF. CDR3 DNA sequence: TGTGCCAGCAGCCTAACTACTCTTCAGCCCCAGCATTTT.

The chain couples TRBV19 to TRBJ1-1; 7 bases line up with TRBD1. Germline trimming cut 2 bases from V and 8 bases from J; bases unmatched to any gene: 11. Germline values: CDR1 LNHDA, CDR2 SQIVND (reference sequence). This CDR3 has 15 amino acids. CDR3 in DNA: TGTGCCAGTAGTATAATCGGGACAGTACCCGGGGAAGCTTTCTTT. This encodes CASSIIGTVPGEAFF. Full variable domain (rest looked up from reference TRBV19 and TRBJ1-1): DGGITQSPKYLFRKEGQNVTLSCEQNLNHDAMYWYRQDPGQGLRLIYYSQIVNDFQKGDIAEGYSVSREKKESFPLTVTSAQKNPTAFYLCASSIIGTVPGEAFFGQGTRLTVV.

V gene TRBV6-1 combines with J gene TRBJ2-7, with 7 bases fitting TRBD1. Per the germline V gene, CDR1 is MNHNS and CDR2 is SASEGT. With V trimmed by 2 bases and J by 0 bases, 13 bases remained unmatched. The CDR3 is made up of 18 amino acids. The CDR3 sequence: CASSERVSGQGDSYEQYF. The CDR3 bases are TGTGCCAGCAGTGAACGAGTGTCGGGCCAGGGGGACTCCTACGAGCAGTACTTC.